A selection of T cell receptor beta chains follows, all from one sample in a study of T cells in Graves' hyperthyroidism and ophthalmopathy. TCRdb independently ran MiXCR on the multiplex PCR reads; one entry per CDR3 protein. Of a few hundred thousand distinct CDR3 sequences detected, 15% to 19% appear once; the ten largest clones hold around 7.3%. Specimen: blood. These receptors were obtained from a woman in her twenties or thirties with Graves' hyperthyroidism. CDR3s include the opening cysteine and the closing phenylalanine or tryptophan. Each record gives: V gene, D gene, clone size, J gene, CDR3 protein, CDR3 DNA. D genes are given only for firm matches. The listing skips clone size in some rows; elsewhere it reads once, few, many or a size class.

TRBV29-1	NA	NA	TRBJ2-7	CSVRKNYEQYF	TGCAGCGTTCGGAAGAACTACGAGCAGTACTTC
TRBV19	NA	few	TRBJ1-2	CASSPKFLEQGLGYTF	TGTGCCAGTAGCCCGAAATTTCTCGAACAGGGACTTGGCTACACCTTC
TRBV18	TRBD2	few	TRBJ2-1	CASSPPSGRNEQFF	TGTGCCAGCTCACCCCCTAGCGGGAGGAATGAGCAGTTCTTC
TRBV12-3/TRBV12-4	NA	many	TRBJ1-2	CASSTGPTAPHDTF	TGTGCCAGCAGCACCGGGCCGACTGCCCCTCACGACACCTTC
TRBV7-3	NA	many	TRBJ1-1	CASSLRAGFTEAFF	TGTGCCAGCAGCTTAAGGGCAGGGTTCACTGAAGCTTTCTTT
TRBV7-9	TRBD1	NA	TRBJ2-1	CASSLPGQHNNEQFF	TGTGCCAGCAGTTTACCGGGACAGCACAACAATGAGCAGTTCTTC
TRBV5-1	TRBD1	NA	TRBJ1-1	CASSPGQGRWTEASF	TGCGCCAGCAGTCCAGGACAGGGTAGGTGGACTGAAGCTTCCTTT
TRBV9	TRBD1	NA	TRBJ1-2	CASRTGASGGYTF	TGTGCCAGCAGGACAGGGGCCTCGGGTGGCTACACCTTC
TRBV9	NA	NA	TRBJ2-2	CASNVEYTGELFF	TGTGCCAGCAACGTAGAATACACCGGGGAGCTGTTTTTT
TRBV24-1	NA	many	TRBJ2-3	CATSDRRPSTDTQYF	TGTGCCACCAGTGATCGACGACCTAGCACAGATACGCAGTATTTT
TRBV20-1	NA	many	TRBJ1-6	CSARWAGSSYNSPLHF	TGCAGTGCTAGGTGGGCAGGGAGCTCCTATAATTCACCCCTCCACTTT
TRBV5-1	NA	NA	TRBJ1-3	CASTPDGSSGNTIYF	TGCGCCAGCACCCCGGACGGTAGCTCTGGAAACACCATATATTTT
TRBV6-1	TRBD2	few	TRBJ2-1	CASSSGPSGKEQFF	TGTGCCAGCAGTTCCGGGCCTAGCGGGAAGGAGCAGTTCTTC
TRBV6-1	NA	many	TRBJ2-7	CATSPSSTASYEQYF	TGTGCCACCTCCCCCTCGAGCACAGCTTCCTACGAGCAGTACTTC
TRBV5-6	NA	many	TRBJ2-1	CASSLEARGVLNEQFF	TGTGCCAGCAGCTTGGAGGCGCGTGGGGTCCTGAATGAGCAGTTCTTC
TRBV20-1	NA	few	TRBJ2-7	CSAREVVVAEQYF	TGCAGTGCTAGGGAGGTAGTGGTCGCTGAGCAGTACTTC
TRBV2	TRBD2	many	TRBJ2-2	CASIREENTGELFF	TGTGCCAGCATACGGGAGGAGAACACCGGGGAGCTGTTTTTT
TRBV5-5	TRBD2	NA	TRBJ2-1	CASSPKVSLAGGNSYNEQFF	TGTGCCAGCAGCCCGAAGGTTTCACTAGCGGGAGGCAACTCCTACAATGAGCAGTTCTTC
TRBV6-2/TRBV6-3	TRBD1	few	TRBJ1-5	CASSWGGTGIIQPQHF	TGTGCCAGCAGTTGGGGAGGGACAGGGATTATCCAGCCCCAGCATTTT
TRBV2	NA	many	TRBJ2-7	CASSAPGAYEQYF	TGTGCCAGCAGTGCCCCGGGAGCCTACGAGCAGTACTTC
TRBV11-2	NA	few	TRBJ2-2	CASSEQQGSGELFF	TGTGCCAGCAGCGAACAACAGGGCTCCGGGGAGCTGTTTTTT
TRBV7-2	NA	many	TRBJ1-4	CASSLDKGPANEKLFF	TGTGCCAGCAGCTTAGATAAGGGGCCGGCTAATGAAAAACTGTTTTTT
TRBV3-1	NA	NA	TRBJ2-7	CASRPEGPLGEQYF	TGTGCCAGCCGCCCCGAGGGGCCATTGGGCGAGCAGTACTTC
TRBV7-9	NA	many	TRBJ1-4	CASSLVGGGEKLFF	TGTGCCAGCAGCTTGGTAGGAGGTGGGGAAAAACTGTTTTTT
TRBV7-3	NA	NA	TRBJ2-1	CASSWTRDSLAFF	TGTGCCAGCAGCTGGACCCGGGACTCCTTGGCGTTCTTC
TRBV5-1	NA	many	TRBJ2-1	CASSLAPKLVFSYNEQFF	TGCGCCAGCAGCTTGGCCCCTAAACTAGTCTTCTCCTACAATGAGCAGTTCTTC
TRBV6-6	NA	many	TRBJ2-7	CASSYGRDTYEQYF	TGTGCCAGCAGTTACGGCCGGGACACCTACGAGCAGTACTTC
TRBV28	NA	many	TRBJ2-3	CASRGPNTDTQYF	TGTGCCAGCAGAGGACCTAACACAGATACGCAGTATTTT
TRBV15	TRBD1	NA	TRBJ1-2	CATSTRQGGNGYTF	TGTGCCACCAGCACCCGACAGGGTGGTAATGGCTACACCTTC
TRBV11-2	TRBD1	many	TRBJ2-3	CASSSWTGLTQYF	TGTGCCAGCAGCTCGTGGACAGGGCTGACGCAGTATTTT
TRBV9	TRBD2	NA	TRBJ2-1	CASSAPKGGASGRIQYEQFF	TGTGCCAGCAGCGCCCCGAAGGGGGGGGCTAGCGGGAGGATACAATATGAGCAGTTCTTC
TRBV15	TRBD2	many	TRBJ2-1	CATSYLAGGPNEQFF	TGTGCCACCAGTTATCTAGCGGGAGGGCCCAATGAGCAGTTCTTC
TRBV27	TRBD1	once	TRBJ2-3	CASSLSAPRGTDTQYF	TGTGCCAGCAGTTTATCTGCTCCCAGGGGGACAGATACGCAGTATTTT
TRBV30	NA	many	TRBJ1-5	CAWSPSRGSNQPQHF	TGTGCCTGGAGTCCGTCCAGAGGGAGCAATCAGCCCCAGCATTTT
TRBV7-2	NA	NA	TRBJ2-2	CASSRPLEHNTGELFF	TGTGCCAGCAGCCGCCCCCTAGAGCATAACACCGGGGAGCTGTTTTTT
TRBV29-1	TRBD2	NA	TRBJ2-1	CSVEDQSGRDYNEQFF	TGCAGCGTTGAAGATCAGAGCGGGAGGGATTACAATGAGCAGTTCTTC
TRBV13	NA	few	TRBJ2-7	CASSLVHGSYEQYF	TGTGCCAGCAGCTTAGTACACGGTTCCTACGAGCAGTACTTC
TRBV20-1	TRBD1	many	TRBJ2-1	CSARGDSPYNEQFF	TGCAGTGCTAGAGGGGACAGCCCGTACAATGAGCAGTTCTTC
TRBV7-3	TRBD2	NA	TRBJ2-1	CASSYSGSGNEQFF	TGTGCCAGCAGCTATAGCGGGAGTGGGAATGAGCAGTTCTTC
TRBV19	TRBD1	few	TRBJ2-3	CASSSTGDWDTQYF	TGTGCCAGTAGTAGCACAGGGGATTGGGATACGCAGTATTTT
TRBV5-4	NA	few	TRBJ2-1	CASSLETVSYNEQFF	TGTGCCAGCAGCTTGGAGACGGTGTCCTACAATGAGCAGTTCTTC
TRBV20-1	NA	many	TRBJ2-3	CSARVAGRSSTDTQYF	TGCAGTGCTAGAGTGGCGGGTCGATCTAGCACAGATACGCAGTATTTT
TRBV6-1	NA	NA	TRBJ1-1	CASISSEAFF	TGTGCCAGCATTAGTAGTGAAGCTTTCTTT
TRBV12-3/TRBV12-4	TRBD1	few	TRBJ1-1	CASTPPDRGPNTEAFF	TGTGCCAGCACCCCCCCCGACAGGGGCCCGAACACTGAAGCTTTCTTT
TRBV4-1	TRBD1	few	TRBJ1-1	CASRQRQGSTEAFF	TGCGCCAGCAGACAGAGACAGGGTAGCACTGAAGCTTTCTTT
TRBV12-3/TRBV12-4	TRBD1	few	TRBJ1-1	CASNPGGGNTEAFF	TGTGCCAGCAACCCAGGGGGCGGGAACACTGAAGCTTTCTTT
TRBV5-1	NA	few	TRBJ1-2	CASRAGATHGYTF	TGCGCCAGCAGAGCGGGGGCAACCCATGGCTACACCTTC
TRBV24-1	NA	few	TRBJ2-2	CATSGPGRLIGELFF	TGTGCCACCAGTGGCCCGGGACGACTCATCGGGGAGCTGTTTTTT
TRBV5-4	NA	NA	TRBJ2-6	CASSFAGRTSGANVLTF	TGTGCCAGCAGCTTCGCGGGGCGCACCTCTGGGGCCAACGTCCTGACTTTC
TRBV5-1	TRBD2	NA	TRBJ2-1	CASSRVVAGQDNEQFF	TGCGCCAGCAGCCGAGTGGTAGCGGGACAAGACAATGAGCAGTTCTTC
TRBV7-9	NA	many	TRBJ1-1	CASSEDINTEAFF	TGTGCCAGCAGCGAGGACATAAACACTGAAGCTTTCTTT
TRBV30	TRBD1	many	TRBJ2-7	CAWSVTGGPYEQYF	TGTGCCTGGAGTGTCACAGGGGGCCCCTACGAGCAGTACTTC